This TCR beta chain comes out of a study of cytomegalovirus exposure and HLA in healthy donors. Overall study results and limits: Associated with cytomegalovirus, according to the listing, were 170 or so TCR beta chains. There were reportedly fewer N-insertions in an Asian-associated ancestry cluster than the approximately 640-donor mean, in a later analysis. After further analysis at a later stage, 17,000 or so TCR beta sequences were associated with HLA alleles at 0.05 false discovery rate. Data from an earlier analysis indicated that most TCR beta V segments were productive either about 87% or about 30% of the time.

This clone was seen more than once but under ten times. Antigen unknown. The PCR used 60 Vbeta and 13 Jbeta primers. Repertoires were generated with immunoSEQ multiplex PCR, while TCRdb's copy carries only in-frame clones and drops some. The sample carries roughly 150,000 clones, roughly 70% recorded once. V was cut by 3 bases and J by 0 bases, with 7 bases left in between. Germline loops: CDR1 ENHRY, CDR2 SYGVKD. The CDR3 length is 14 residues. The chain uses TRBV10-3 and TRBJ2-3, with D tentatively TRBD2 (5 bases). The TCR originated in a man under 40 in good health and CMV-seropositive. Sequencing was performed on PBMCs. The CDR3 DNA reads TGTGCCATCAGTGATAGCGATAGCACAGATACGCAGTATTTT. It translates to CAISDSDSTDTQYF.